This TCR beta chain was sequenced during a study of molecular identifiers for immune sequencing clone quantification. This clonotype appeared a few times. The CDR3 totals 16 residues. CDR1 MNHEY and CDR2 SVGAGI come from the germline V gene. The V gene lost 6 bases and the J gene lost 4 bases, with 22 bases spanning the gap. TCRdb re-called the PCR reads through MiXCR, storing one row per CDR3 protein. Among 350,000 or so distinct CDR3 sequences, over 20% were seen once, and the ten largest hold approximately 0.85%. The sequenced material came from naive CD8+ T cells from blood, with Jurkat cell RNA spiked in. Subset: FACS-sorted CD8+CD4-CCR7+CD45RA+ naive T cells. The V call is TRBV6-5, the J call TRBJ2-7; possible D gene TRBD2, 5 bases. The receptor was isolated from a human donor in good health. Some libraries in this study had Jurkat cell RNA spiked in. CDR3 DNA sequence: TGTGCCAGCAGCCCGACCCTGGACGGACTCCCGTACGAGCAGTACTTC. Translating it yields CASSPTLDGLPYEQYF.